This TCR beta chain was documented in a study of blood T cell repertoires in COVID-19. Background on the study: T cells, B-cell-depleted T cells, or PBMCs supplied cDNA or gDNA.

The CDR3 runs to 17 residues. Germline CDR1 reads SEHNR; CDR2 reads FQNEAQ (reference sequence). After removal of 2 bases from V and 5 bases from J, the junction contained 9 bases not matched to a gene. The table came from immunoSEQ multiplex PCR; TCRdb's copy has only in-frame clones and leaves some out. The sample has 250,000 to 300,000 clones, approximately 86% seen once. This clone was counted between two and nine times. The receptor was derived from a woman aged 45-59 years who had recovered from COVID-19. V usage is TRBV7-9 and J usage is TRBJ1-6; 7 bases fit TRBD1. Sequencing was done on a sample of peripheral blood. CDR3 nucleotide sequence: TGTGCCAGCAGCTTACGCCCGACAGGGTATAATAATTCACCCCTCCACTTT. Its translation: CASSLRPTGYNNSPLHF.